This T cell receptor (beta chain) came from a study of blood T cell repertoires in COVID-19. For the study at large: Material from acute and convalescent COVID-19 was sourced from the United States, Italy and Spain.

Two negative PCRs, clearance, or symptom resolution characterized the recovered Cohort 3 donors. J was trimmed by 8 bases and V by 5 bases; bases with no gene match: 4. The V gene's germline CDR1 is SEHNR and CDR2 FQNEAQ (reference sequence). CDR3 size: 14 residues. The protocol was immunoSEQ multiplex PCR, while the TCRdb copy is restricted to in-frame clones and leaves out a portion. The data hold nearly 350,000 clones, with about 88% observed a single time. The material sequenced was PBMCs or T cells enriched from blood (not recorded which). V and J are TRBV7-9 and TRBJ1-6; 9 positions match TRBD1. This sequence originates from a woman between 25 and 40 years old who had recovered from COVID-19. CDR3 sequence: CASSRGTGYSPLHF. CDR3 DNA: TGTGCCAGCAGCCGAGGGACAGGGTATTCACCCCTCCACTTT. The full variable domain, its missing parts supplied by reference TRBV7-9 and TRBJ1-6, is DTGVSQNPRHKITKRGQNVTFRCDPISEHNRLYWYRQTLGQGPEFLTYFQNEAQLEKSRLLSDRFSAERPKGSFSTLEIQRTEQGDSAMYLCASSRGTGYSPLHFGNGTRLTVT.